The T cell receptor (beta chain) under discussion was sequenced for a study of CD8+CD57+ T cells in acquired aplastic anemia. Study details: Sorted CD4+ and CD8+ cells gave a mean 3.2 ug DNA, range roughly 0.2 to 27.4 ug. Study-level findings and limits: Overlap between patients and controls comprised 25 to 30 CD8+ CDR3 sequences.

TCR beta VDJ and CDR3 profiles were obtained from a genomic DNA template. TCRdb reanalysed the reads using MiXCR and keeps one entry per CDR3 protein. The data contain about 160,000 distinct CDR3 sequences, 35% to 55% of them singletons. In this sample, this clonotype turned up many times. Antigen specificity is unknown. What was sequenced was sorted CD4+, CD8+, or CD8+CD57+ T cells (not recorded which) from PBMCs. This sequence was found in a human donor in good health.

As DNA, the CDR3 is TGTGCCAGCAGCTCTAGCGGCAGGGGCTGGACTGAAGCTTTCTTT. This sequence encodes CASSSSGRGWTEAFF. This chain links TRBV9 with TRBJ1-1, with a weak D call TRBD1 (6 bases). Germline V gives CDR1 SGDLS, CDR2 YYNGEE. Trimming took off 4 bases at V and 5 bases at J, with 18 bases between the two ends. The CDR3 has 15 amino acids.